Listed below are T cell receptor beta chains from one sample, sequenced in a study of cytomegalovirus exposure and HLA in healthy donors. This table comes from immunoSEQ multiplex PCR, and its TCRdb copy is limited to in-frame clones, with some not included. This sample has around 150,000 clones, with 70% to 80% found just once. The sample consisted of PBMCs. The receptors here all came from a middle-aged man in good health and CMV-seronegative. CDR3s leave out the opening cysteine and the closing phenylalanine or tryptophan.

v_gene,j_gene,CDR3aa
TRBV30,TRBJ1-2,AWTLPQTTRYGYT
TRBV5-1,TRBJ2-6,ASTAQGAGANVLT
TRBV7-6,TRBJ2-7,ASSLGREGYEQY
TRBV9,TRBJ2-7,ASSVGGGGAYEQY
TRBV7-2,TRBJ2-6,ASSLGVAGANVLT
TRBV6-1,TRBJ1-2,ASTRTQTGEVGYT
TRBV6-1,TRBJ2-7,ASSEIGGTLEEQY
TRBV15,TRBJ2-3,ATSRGTITDTQY
TRBV9,TRBJ2-7,ASRWSDEQY
TRBV7-2,TRBJ1-1,ASSSGTLNTEAF
TRBV14,TRBJ1-4,ASRRTGEKLF
TRBV5-4,TRBJ2-7,ASRPRDNSYEQY
TRBV4-2,TRBJ2-2,ASSQQGGPNTGELF
TRBV7-9,-,ASSLATGGDSYEQY
TRBV6-1,TRBJ2-5,ASSVLQGALAETQY
TRBV27,TRBJ1-1,ASTIRGGGTEAF
TRBV6-6,TRBJ2-2,ASRGRPTGELF
TRBV5-1,TRBJ1-1,ASSTRDSGLTEAF
TRBV11-2,TRBJ2-7,ASSLGQHYEQY
TRBV28,TRBJ1-2,ASMYSLYGYT
TRBV2,TRBJ1-1,ASSNGAHTEAF
TRBV25-1,TRBJ1-2,ASSEDRGRGYGYT
TRBV2,TRBJ1-2,ASLSPGTGALGYT
TRBV4-3,TRBJ1-4,ASSQGTGRGNEKLF
TRBV27,TRBJ1-5,ASSLRGTLVQPQH
TRBV19,TRBJ2-3,ASSIGGLAGRTDTQY
TRBV6-4,TRBJ1-6,ASSDSTGGSPLH
TRBV6-6,TRBJ2-3,ASSYEYSTDTQY
TRBV7-8,TRBJ1-3,ASSLERGIGNTIY
TRBV6-1,TRBJ2-7,ASSALGTGNEQY
TRBV2,TRBJ1-5,ASRTETGNQPQH
TRBV13,TRBJ1-1,ASSLGQATEAF
TRBV6-1,TRBJ1-5,ASSEIGRGLKPQH
TRBV6-6,TRBJ1-5,ASTRTEDSNQPQH
TRBV19,TRBJ1-5,ASSIGWGDSNQPQH
TRBV10-1,TRBJ1-4,ASSESGRNEKLF